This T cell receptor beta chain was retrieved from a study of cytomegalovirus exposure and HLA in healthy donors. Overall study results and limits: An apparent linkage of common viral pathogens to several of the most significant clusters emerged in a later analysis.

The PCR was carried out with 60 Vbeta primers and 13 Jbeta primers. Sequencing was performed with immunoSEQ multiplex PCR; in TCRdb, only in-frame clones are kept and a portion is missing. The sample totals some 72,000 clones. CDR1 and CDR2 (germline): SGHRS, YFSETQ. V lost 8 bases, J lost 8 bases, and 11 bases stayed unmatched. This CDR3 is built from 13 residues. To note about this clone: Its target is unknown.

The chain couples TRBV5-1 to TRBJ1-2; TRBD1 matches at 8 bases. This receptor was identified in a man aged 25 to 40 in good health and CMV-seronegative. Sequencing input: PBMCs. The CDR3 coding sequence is TGCGCCAGTAATCGGGGACAGGTGGGCGGCTACACCTTC. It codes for CASNRGQVGGYTF.